A single sample is the source of the 10 T cell receptor beta chains below, sequenced in a study of blood T cell repertoires in COVID-19. TCRdb keeps only in-frame clones here, not all; method: immunoSEQ multiplex PCR. The sample records approximately 400,000 clones, around 86% being singletons. The sequenced sample was PBMCs or T cells enriched from blood (not recorded which). These receptors all come from a woman aged 45-59 years who had recovered from COVID-19.

This chain connects TRBV15 to TRBJ1-3; possibly TRBD1 for D (5 bases). The CDR3 is 17 residues long. V gave up 0 bases and J gave up 5 bases, with 17 bases separating them. CDR1 LNHNV and CDR2 YYDKDF come from the germline V gene (reference sequence). CDR3 coding DNA: TGTGCCACCAGCAGAGATGTACGAGGGGCGGGAAGAAACACCATATATTTT. This translates into CATSRDVRGAGRNTIYF.

The V and J genes are TRBV15 and TRBJ1-2; 9 nucleotides agree with TRBD1. The germline V gene has CDR1 LNHNV and CDR2 YYDKDF (reference sequence). The CDR3 length is 15 residues. V shed 6 bases, J shed 2 bases, and the junction held 7 bases outside the gene matches. The CDR3 DNA is TGTGCCACCAGGGCTAACAGGGGGCTAAACTATGGCTACACCTTC. It is translated as CATRANRGLNYGYTF.

The chain carries TRBV6-5 and TRBJ1-2, with D uncertain. This CDR3 contains 14 residues. The germline gives CDR1 MNHEY, CDR2 SVGAGI. Trimming removed 2 bases at V and 3 bases at J, with 10 bases between. The CDR3 is CASSYVGGDYGYTF. CDR3 DNA sequence: TGTGCCAGCAGTTACGTTGGCGGGGACTATGGCTACACCTTC.

The chain joins TRBV19 to TRBJ2-7; D is perhaps TRBD2 (6 bases). The CDR3 runs 13 residues. Per the germline V gene, CDR1 is LNHDA and CDR2 is SQIVND (reference sequence). Trimming pared 0 bases from V and 6 bases from J, leaving 9 bases between. This chain's CDR3 is CASSIDGGGEQYF. The DNA of the CDR3 is TGTGCCAGTAGTATAGACGGGGGAGGCGAGCAGTACTTC.

This clone occurred a few times. The chain combines TRBV30 with TRBJ1-1, with unresolved D. The CDR3 contains 12 residues. Trimming cost V 8 bases and J 2 bases, with 12 bases left between them. Germline V gives CDR1 GTSNPN, CDR2 SVGIG (reference sequence). The CDR3 nucleotides are TGTGCCCGAAAGACATCAAACACTGAAGCTTTCTTT. The encoded protein is CARKTSNTEAFF.

The chain has TRBV20-1 and TRBJ1-1; D is ambiguous. Looked up from germline, CDR1 is DFQATT and CDR2 is SNEGSKA (reference sequence). V was pared by 6 bases and J by 3 bases, with 8 bases between. The CDR3 loop spans 11 amino acids. The CDR3 DNA sequence: TGCAGTGCCCAGAGGGACACTGAAGCTTTCTTT. Residues: CSAQRDTEAFF.

This clone has ten or more counts. The J gene is TRBJ1-1, the V gene TRBV29-1; 8 bases fit TRBD1. The CDR3 runs 16 residues. Germline V gene sequence: CDR1 SQVTM, CDR2 ANQGSEA. J was trimmed by 0 bases and V by 1 base; bases with no gene match: 7. The CDR3 loop is CSVEGTGPPMNTEAFF. The CDR3 bases are TGCAGCGTTGAAGGGACAGGGCCACCCATGAACACTGAAGCTTTCTTT.

CDR3 in amino acids: CASSMTGHANTGELFF. In DNA, the CDR3 is TGTGCCAGTAGTATGACGGGACACGCGAACACCGGGGAGCTGTTTTTT. The chain is built from TRBV19 and TRBJ2-2; D is perhaps TRBD1 (6 bases). CDR3 length equals 16 residues. V lost 3 bases and J 0 bases, leaving 11 bases between the germline ends. Germline values: CDR1 LNHDA, CDR2 SQIVND (reference sequence).

The sample holds one count of this clone. The V gene is TRBV4-2, the J gene TRBJ1-2; D call uncertain. Trimming took 0 bases from V and 4 from J, leaving 9 bases between them. Germline V lookup: CDR1 LGHNA, CDR2 YNFKEQ. CDR3 length: 14 amino acids. Written as DNA, the CDR3 is TGTGCCAGCAGCCAAGAGACCGGGGTCTATGGCTACACCTTC. Protein: CASSQETGVYGYTF.

The CDR3, as DNA: TGCAGCGCCCACAGGGGAGGAGGCTACACCTTC. It encodes CSAHRGGGYTF. The gene calls are TRBV29-1 and TRBJ1-2; 7 nucleotides line up with TRBD1. V gave up 7 bases and J gave up 8 bases; unmatched junction bases: 7. Per the germline V gene, CDR1 is SQVTM and CDR2 is ANQGSEA. CDR3 length equals 11 residues.